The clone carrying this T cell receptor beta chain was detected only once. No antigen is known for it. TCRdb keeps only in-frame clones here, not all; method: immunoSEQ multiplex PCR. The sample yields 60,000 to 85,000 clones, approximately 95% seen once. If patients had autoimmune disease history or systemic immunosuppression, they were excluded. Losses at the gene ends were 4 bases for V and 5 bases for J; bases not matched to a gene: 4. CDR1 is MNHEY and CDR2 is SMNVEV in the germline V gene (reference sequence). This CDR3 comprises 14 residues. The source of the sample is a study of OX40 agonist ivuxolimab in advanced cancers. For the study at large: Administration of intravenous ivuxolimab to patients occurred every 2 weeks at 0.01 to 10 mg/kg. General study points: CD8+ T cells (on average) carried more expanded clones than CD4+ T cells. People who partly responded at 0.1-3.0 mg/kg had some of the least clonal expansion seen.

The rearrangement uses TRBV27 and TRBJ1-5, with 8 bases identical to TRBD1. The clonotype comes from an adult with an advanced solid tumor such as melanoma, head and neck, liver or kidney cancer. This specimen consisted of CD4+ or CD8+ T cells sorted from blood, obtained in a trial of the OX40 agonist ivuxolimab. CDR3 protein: CASSWAGGDQPQHF. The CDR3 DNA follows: TGTGCCAGCAGTTGGGCAGGGGGCGATCAGCCCCAGCATTTT.